Each of the 10 T cell receptor beta chains below was sequenced from the same sample in a study of cytomegalovirus exposure and HLA in healthy donors. The PCR ran on 60 Vbeta and 13 Jbeta primers. Clones were sequenced by immunoSEQ multiplex PCR, and TCRdb holds only the in-frame ones, with some missing. Its table lists about 60,000 clones. The sequencing input was PBMCs. These receptors all stem from a man aged 45-65 years in good health and CMV-seropositive.

The rearrangement links TRBV29-1 to TRBJ2-5, with D possibly TRBD1 on 6 matching bases. The CDR3 extends over 12 amino acids. Germline V CDR1 and CDR2: SQVTM, ANQGSEA. With 8 bases removed from V and 0 bases from J, the gap between germline ends came to 10 bases. The DNA of the CDR3 is TGCAGCCTGGGACAAAACCAAGAGACCCAGTACTTC. As protein: CSLGQNQETQYF.

The rearrangement uses TRBV29-1 and TRBJ2-5; 7 bases map to TRBD1. CDR3 length: 13 residues. Losses at the gene ends were 7 bases for V and 4 bases for J; bases not matched to a gene: 9. Germline loops: CDR1 SQVTM, CDR2 ANQGSEA. CDR3 protein: CSARAGGIETQYF. CDR3 sequence (DNA): TGCAGCGCCCGAGCAGGGGGTATAGAGACCCAGTACTTC.

The chain carries TRBV10-3 and TRBJ2-1; TRBD2 matches 8 bases. Germline values: CDR1 ENHRY, CDR2 SYGVKD. V dropped 11 bases and J dropped 8; count of bases not matched to a gene: 5. The CDR3 has 11 residues. The CDR3: CASRGGHEQFF. The CDR3 DNA follows: TGTGCCTCCCGGGGGGGCCATGAGCAGTTCTTC.

This chain joins TRBV27 and TRBJ1-2; 10 nucleotides match TRBD1. Trimming removed 5 bases from V and 7 bases from J; junction bases left unmatched: 10. The CDR3 is made up of 15 amino acids. Germline V gene sequence: CDR1 MNHEY, CDR2 SMNVEV (reference sequence). The CDR3 bases are TGTGCCAGCAGTGGACGGAGACAGGGGGCGGGTGGCTACACCTTC. The encoded protein is CASSGRRQGAGGYTF.

J is TRBJ1-6 and V is TRBV9, with 7 bases aligning to TRBD1. This CDR3 contains 18 residues. Trimming at V came to 3 bases and at J to 10 bases, leaving 19 bases not matched to a gene. Germline CDR1 reads SGDLS; CDR2 reads YYNGEE. CDR3 nucleotides: TGTGCCAGCAGCGATTTGGATCCGATTACAGGGGTAAAATCACCCCTCCACTTT. This encodes CASSDLDPITGVKSPLHF.

The gene calls are TRBV5-1 and TRBJ1-3; 9 bases are shared with TRBD1. The germline V gene encodes CDR1 SGHRS and CDR2 YFSETQ. The J segment lost 7 bases and the V segment lost 4 bases, leaving 6 bases of the junction unmatched. This CDR3 contains 14 residues. For the CDR3, the DNA is TGCGCCAGCAGCCAGAGGACAGGGGATAACACCATATATTTT. This codes for CASSQRTGDNTIYF.

This sequence joins TRBV9 and TRBJ2-5; maybe TRBD2 (5 bases). Trimming removed 4 bases at V and 2 bases at J, with 15 bases between. The CDR3 has 15 residues. Per germline, CDR1 SGDLS and CDR2 YYNGEE. CDR3 protein: CASSPRTGLQETQYF. CDR3 coding DNA: TGTGCCAGCAGCCCTCGGACTGGTTTGCAAGAGACCCAGTACTTC. Together with reference TRBV9 and TRBJ2-5, the CDR3 gives the full variable domain: DSGVTQTPKHLITATGQRVTLRCSPRSGDLSVYWYQQSLDQGLQFLIQYYNGEERAKGNILERFSAQQFPDLHSELNLSSLELGDSALYFCASSPRTGLQETQYFGPGTRLLVL.

On this clone itself: The same CDR3 is also encoded by other DNA sequences in this sample. The V call is TRBV6-5, the J call TRBJ2-6; a weak D match, TRBD2 (6 bases). V was shortened by 4 bases and J by 4 bases, with 11 bases between the two germline ends. Germline values: CDR1 MNHEY, CDR2 SVGAGI. The CDR3 has 15 residues. The CDR3 region is CASSSEGLGANVLTF. The CDR3 DNA follows: TGTGCCAGCAGTTCCGAGGGACTGGGGGCCAACGTCCTGACTTTC.

The V and J genes are TRBV5-1 and TRBJ1-6; 7 positions match TRBD1. The germline gives CDR1 SGHRS, CDR2 YFSETQ. V shed 3 bases, J shed 9 bases, and the junction held 9 bases outside the gene matches. This CDR3 region has 15 residues. The CDR3 sequence: CASSWGVTGSSPLHF. CDR3 nucleotide sequence: TGCGCCAGCAGCTGGGGGGTGACAGGGAGTTCACCCCTCCACTTT.

The chain employs TRBV11-2 and TRBJ1-3; TRBD1 is a possible D gene (6 bases). This CDR3 has 15 amino acids. V dropped 5 bases and J dropped 4 bases, with 15 bases sitting between them. Germline CDR1 SGHAT, CDR2 FQNNGV. This chain's CDR3 is CASSLGPGVGNTIYF. The CDR3 nucleotides are TGTGCCAGCAGCCTAGGGCCAGGGGTCGGAAACACCATATATTTT.